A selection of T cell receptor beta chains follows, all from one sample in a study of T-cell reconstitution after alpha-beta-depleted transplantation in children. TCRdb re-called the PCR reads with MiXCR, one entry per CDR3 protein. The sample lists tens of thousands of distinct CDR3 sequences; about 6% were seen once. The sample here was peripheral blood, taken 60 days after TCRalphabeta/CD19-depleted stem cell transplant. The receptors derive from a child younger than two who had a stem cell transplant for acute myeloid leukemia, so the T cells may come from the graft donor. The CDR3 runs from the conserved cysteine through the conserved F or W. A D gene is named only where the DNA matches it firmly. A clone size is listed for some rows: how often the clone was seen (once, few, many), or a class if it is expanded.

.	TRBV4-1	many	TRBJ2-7	CASSQVRDSSYEQYF	TGCGCCAGCAGCCAAGTCCGCGACAGCTCCTACGAGCAGTACTTC
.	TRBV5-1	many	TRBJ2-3	CASSFQGRGSTDTQYF	TGCGCCAGCAGTTTCCAGGGGCGGGGAAGCACAGATACGCAGTATTTT
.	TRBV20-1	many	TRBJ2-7	CSARGGEQYF	TGCAGTGCTAGAGGGGGCGAGCAGTACTTC
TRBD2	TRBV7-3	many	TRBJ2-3	CASSYLAGPDTQYF	TGTGCCAGCAGCTACTTAGCGGGCCCAGATACGCAGTATTTT
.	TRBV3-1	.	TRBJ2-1	CAISPGALPRALVNEQFF	TGTGCCATCAGCCCGGGGGCCCTTCCTAGAGCCTTAGTCAATGAGCAGTTCTTC
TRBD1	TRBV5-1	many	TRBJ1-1	CASSLAYFIGTANTEAFF	TGCGCCAGCAGCTTGGCTTACTTTATCGGGACAGCGAACACTGAAGCTTTCTTT
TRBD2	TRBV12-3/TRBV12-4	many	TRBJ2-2	CASSPPGLGIGELFF	TGTGCCAGCAGTCCGCCGGGACTAGGGATCGGGGAGCTGTTTTTT
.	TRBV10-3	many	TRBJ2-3	CAISESVGPTDTQYF	TGTGCCATCAGTGAGTCGGTGGGCCCCACAGATACGCAGTATTTT
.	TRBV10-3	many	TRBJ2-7	CAISPTGSEQYF	TGTGCCATCAGCCCAACAGGGAGCGAGCAGTACTTC
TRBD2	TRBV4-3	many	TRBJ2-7	CASSQEGLAGEQYF	TGCGCCAGCAGCCAAGAAGGGCTAGCGGGCGAGCAGTACTTC
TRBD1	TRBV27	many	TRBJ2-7	CASSPWTGLNEQYF	TGTGCCAGCAGTCCTTGGACAGGGTTGAACGAGCAGTACTTC